The rows below give T cell receptor beta chains drawn from one sample of a study of spatial heterogeneity in lung cancer. Using its own MiXCR run on the 5' RACE reads, TCRdb lists one record per CDR3 protein. This table holds 20,000 to 25,000 distinct CDR3 sequences, roughly 10% found once. The sequencing used lung tumor tissue, collected at surgery. Receptor source: a male donor with early-stage non-small cell lung cancer. CDR3s leave out the opening cysteine and the closing phenylalanine or tryptophan.

CDR3: SARDRGLNYGYT; V: TRBV20-1; J: TRBJ1-2
CDR3: SASGLTFSTDTQY; V: TRBV20-1; J: TRBJ2-3
CDR3: ASKRGGPSDTQY; V: TRBV2; J: TRBJ2-3
CDR3: ASSFNGDEQY; V: TRBV5-1; J: TRBJ2-7
CDR3: SARRNRDDQPQH; V: TRBV20-1; J: TRBJ1-5
CDR3: ASSYGRANYGYT; V: TRBV6-5; J: TRBJ1-2
CDR3: ASSPETGGAKGYT; V: TRBV7-9; J: TRBJ1-2
CDR3: ASSQGGRTPYNEQF; V: TRBV6-2/TRBV6-3; J: TRBJ2-1
CDR3: ASSSGSQETQY; V: TRBV28; J: TRBJ2-5
CDR3: ASSSFGGGRAYEQY; V: TRBV28; J: TRBJ2-7
CDR3: ASSPQGSTDTQY; V: TRBV7-2; J: TRBJ2-3
CDR3: ASSSWAGGPRETQY; V: TRBV27; J: TRBJ2-5
CDR3: ASSLGQVTFQETQY; V: TRBV5-1; J: TRBJ2-5
CDR3: ASSLTGAGANVLT; V: TRBV13; J: TRBJ2-6
CDR3: ASSFPPVIGQPQH; V: TRBV5-8; J: TRBJ1-5
CDR3: ASSLTARGHGELF; V: TRBV5-1; J: TRBJ2-2
CDR3: AIRKAGNYEQY; V: TRBV10-3; J: TRBJ2-7
CDR3: SVGRRMNEKLF; V: TRBV29-1; J: TRBJ1-4
CDR3: SASATGSGGQPQH; V: TRBV20-1; J: TRBJ1-5
CDR3: ASSLGGWGNEQF; V: TRBV7-9; J: TRBJ2-1
CDR3: ASSPTLGSGTGELF; V: TRBV12-3/TRBV12-4; J: TRBJ2-2
CDR3: ASSLSRDRVREQY; V: TRBV7-2; J: TRBJ2-7
CDR3: ASSHAIQELFTDTQY; V: TRBV7-8; J: TRBJ2-3
CDR3: ASSLPAAGSYEQY; V: TRBV28; J: TRBJ2-7
CDR3: ASSFYRDYQETQY; V: TRBV6-2/TRBV6-3; J: TRBJ2-5
CDR3: ASSLSIGGSYGYT; V: TRBV27; J: TRBJ1-2
CDR3: ASWGPGNIQY; V: TRBV6-2/TRBV6-3; J: TRBJ2-4
CDR3: ASSYRDRSPYEQY; V: TRBV6-6; J: TRBJ2-7
CDR3: ATSSPTGDTWVEQF; V: TRBV24-1; J: TRBJ2-1
CDR3: ATSQVKGLGETQY; V: TRBV15; J: TRBJ2-5
CDR3: ASTPGQFLNYGYT; V: TRBV19; J: TRBJ1-2
CDR3: ASSLGRQRRIGELF; V: TRBV5-1; J: TRBJ2-2
CDR3: ASSSFSSGFSYEQY; V: TRBV6-2/TRBV6-3; J: TRBJ2-7
CDR3: ASSFQGEKLF; V: TRBV5-1; J: TRBJ1-4
CDR3: ASSLDLSGYT; V: TRBV13; J: TRBJ1-2
CDR3: ASWRSGSYEQY; V: TRBV27; J: TRBJ2-7
CDR3: ASSLAAGNQAKNIQY; V: TRBV7-2; J: TRBJ2-4
CDR3: SVRRENTEAF; V: TRBV29-1; J: TRBJ1-1
CDR3: ASSYSGHTDTQY; V: TRBV6-5; J: TRBJ2-3
CDR3: ASSVDWGTNIQY; V: TRBV6-1; J: TRBJ2-4
CDR3: ASSYSHLNSYEQY; V: TRBV6-5; J: TRBJ2-7
CDR3: ASSRGLPPNEQF; V: TRBV7-7; J: TRBJ2-1
CDR3: ASSRTSYNEQF; V: TRBV6-1; J: TRBJ2-1
CDR3: ASRAGANVLT; V: TRBV28; J: TRBJ2-6
CDR3: ASSQSDREQY; V: TRBV3-1; J: TRBJ2-7
CDR3: ASSQEHGNTEAF; V: TRBV4-1; J: TRBJ1-1
CDR3: ASSRGTSSWRDEQY; V: TRBV4-3; J: TRBJ2-7
CDR3: SGSENPLAKNIQY; V: TRBV20-1; J: TRBJ2-4
CDR3: SARDGQREPQH; V: TRBV20-1; J: TRBJ1-5